The 8 T cell receptor beta chains below all came from one sample that was sequenced in a study of PD-L1 blockade in urothelial cancer. The sample's time point: pretreatment peripheral blood. The method was immunoSEQ multiplex PCR; TCRdb's version includes in-frame clones alone and lacks a portion of them. The table lists 55,000 to 85,000 clones, roughly 89% of them singletons. The sequencing used PBMCs, collected around atezolizumab (anti-PD-L1) treatment. These receptors all come from an older woman with urothelial cancer.

The chain employs TRBV19 and TRBJ1-5, with a tentative D call TRBD1 (5 bases). Trimming took off 0 bases at V and 7 bases at J, with 16 bases between the two ends. This CDR3 has 16 residues. Germline V gives CDR1 LNHDA, CDR2 SQIVND (reference sequence). CDR3 protein: CASSIDAGREYQPQHF. The DNA of the CDR3 is TGTGCCAGTAGTATAGATGCCGGCAGGGAATACCAGCCCCAGCATTTT.

The table lists this clone with a count of one. The genes are TRBV7-2 and TRBJ1-2; 8 bases are a match to TRBD1. Losses at the gene ends were 8 bases for V and 5 bases for J; bases not matched to a gene: 13. Per the germline V gene, CDR1 is SGHTA and CDR2 is FQGNSA. The CDR3 has 15 amino acids. CDR3 sequence: CASASRTGGRYGYTF. DNA of the CDR3: TGTGCCAGCGCCAGTAGAACAGGGGGTCGGTATGGCTACACCTTC.

The V and J genes are TRBV6-1 and TRBJ2-3; a possible D gene is TRBD1 (8 bases). The germline CDR1 and CDR2 sequences are MNHNS and SASEGT. V lost 4 bases to trimming and J lost 5 bases, with 13 bases between them. This CDR3 has 14 residues. CDR3 residues: CASSGQGREDTQYF. CDR3 nucleotide sequence: TGTGCCAGCAGTGGACAGGGGAGGGAAGATACGCAGTATTTT.

The V and J genes are TRBV18 and TRBJ2-1, with no clear D. V was clipped by 3 bases and J by 4 bases, with 16 bases between them. From germline, CDR1 is KGHSH and CDR2 LQKENI. The length of the CDR3 is 16 residues. The CDR3: CASSPSKVRSYNEQFF. The CDR3 DNA is TGTGCCAGCTCACCGTCAAAGGTGCGGTCTTACAATGAGCAGTTCTTC.

The chain uses TRBV15 and TRBJ2-1, with D tentatively TRBD1 (6 bases). CDR3 size: 14 residues. Trimming took off 3 bases at V and 9 bases at J, with 15 bases between the two ends. CDR1 LNHNV and CDR2 YYDKDF come from the germline V gene (reference sequence). The CDR3 loop reads CATSSGLVGGEQFF. CDR3 DNA: TGTGCCACCAGCAGCGGCCTAGTAGGGGGTGAGCAGTTCTTC.

This chain connects TRBV10-3 to TRBJ1-6, with 9 bases matching TRBD1. This CDR3 is 15 amino acids long. Germline-derived CDR1 and CDR2 are ENHRY and SYGVKD. The J segment lost 6 bases and the V segment lost 6 bases, leaving 6 bases of the junction unmatched. The CDR3 sequence: CAISRDRAINSPLHF. In nucleotides, the CDR3 is TGTGCCATCAGCCGGGACAGGGCAATTAATTCACCCCTCCACTTT.

The genes are TRBV6-1 and TRBJ2-1; D gene unclear. The V gene's germline CDR1 is MNHNS and CDR2 SASEGT. The CDR3 has 13 amino acids. Between the trimmed V and J ends, which lost 5 bases and 0 bases, there was a span of 5 bases. Here the CDR3 DNA reads TGTGCCAGCAGTCCCCGCTCCTACAATGAGCAGTTCTTC. This encodes CASSPRSYNEQFF.

The chain combines TRBV9 with TRBJ2-7; D call uncertain. This CDR3 has 14 amino acids. The V end lost 0 bases, the J end lost 0 bases, and 7 bases lay between the germline ends. Germline-derived CDR1 and CDR2 are SGDLS and YYNGEE. Written as DNA, the CDR3 is TGTGCCAGCAGCGTAGGTGAGAGCTCCTACGAGCAGTACTTC. This gives the protein CASSVGESSYEQYF.